Shown below are 27 T cell receptor beta chains from a single sample sequenced in a study of T-cell memory formation after mild COVID-19 (dated by TCRdb to the early 2020s). The library was generated by 5' RACE. The sample was run on an Illumina NovaSeq 6000. Through fastp at Q25 and MiXCR, TCRdb rebuilt clones from the public reads, retaining in-frame beta chains. CDR3 protein duplicates are merged, each entry listing the most common genes and DNA. Here the sample has roughly 110,000 distinct CDR3 sequences; 14% occur a single time. In total, the top ten clones hold 35% to 50% of the sample. The specimen was PBMCs or a T cell subset sorted from them (not recorded which). The origin of the receptors is a man aged 18 to 30 who had mild COVID-19 (a few samples of this study predate the infection). The sample titles of this study are shuffled in the database, so cell type and time point are left out; the donor was told from shared clones.

The chain has TRBV7-8 and TRBJ1-6; unclear D gene. CDR1 and CDR2 (germline): SGHVS, FQNEAQ. CDR3 length: 11 amino acids. The V end was cut by 1 base, the J end by 8 bases, with 0 bases between. The CDR3 reads CASSLDSPLHF. CDR3 nucleotides: TGTGCCAGCAGCTTAGATTCACCCCTCCACTTT.

The sample holds a few counts of this clonotype. The V call is TRBV6-5, the J call TRBJ1-5, with a tentative D call TRBD1 (6 bases). Germline values: CDR1 MNHEY, CDR2 SVGAGI. The length of the CDR3 is 14 residues. V dropped 5 bases and J dropped 5 bases, with 13 bases sitting between them. In DNA, the CDR3 is TGTGCCAGCAGTCCCGGGACACCTTATCAGCCCCAGCATTTT. Amino acids: CASSPGTPYQPQHF.

This clonotype showed up just a few times. CDR3 sequence (DNA): TGCAGCGTTCACTTGCGGGACAGGGAGTATCCCGAGCAGTACTTC. Encoded protein: CSVHLRDREYPEQYF. The rearrangement joins TRBV29-1 to TRBJ2-7; 9 bases fit TRBD1. Germline V lookup: CDR1 SQVTM, CDR2 ANQGSEA. The trim removed 5 bases at V and 6 bases at J, leaving 14 bases unmatched. The CDR3 loop spans 15 amino acids.

This clonotype turned up a few times. The J gene is TRBJ1-1, the V gene TRBV7-2; D gene ambiguous. V lost 5 bases, J lost 6 bases, and 7 bases lay in between. CDR1 is SGHTA and CDR2 is FQGNSA in the germline V gene. The CDR3 length is 11 residues. CDR3 coding DNA: TGTGCCAGCAGCCGTTTGGCTGAAGCTTTCTTT. Translating gives CASSRLAEAFF.

This clonotype was counted ten times or more. The chain joins TRBV7-3 to TRBJ2-7, with 9 bases lining up with TRBD2. V lost 3 bases, J lost 3 bases, and 3 bases stayed unmatched. The germline gives CDR1 SGHTA, CDR2 FQGTGA. This CDR3 is 14 amino acids long. As DNA, the CDR3 is TGTGCCAGCAGCTTGGCGGGGGGGCACTACGAGCAGTACTTC. Residues: CASSLAGGHYEQYF. The whole variable domain, remainder taken from reference TRBV7-3 and TRBJ2-7, is GAGVSQTPSNKVTEKGKYVELRCDPISGHTALYWYRQSLGQGPEFLIYFQGTGAADDSGLPNDRFFAVRPEGSVSTLKIQRTERGDSAVYLCASSLAGGHYEQYFGPGTRLTVT.

The J gene is TRBJ1-1, the V gene TRBV6-2 or TRBV6-3, with 9 nucleotides matching TRBD1. V was clipped by 2 bases and J by 1 base; unmatched bases: 5. The CDR3 extends over 16 amino acids. CDR1 is MNHEY, CDR2 SVGEGT, per germline. The CDR3 bases are TGTGCCAGCAGTTACGCCGGACAGGGGACGAACACTGAAGCTTTCTTT. It specifies CASSYAGQGTNTEAFF.

The gene calls are TRBV11-2 and TRBJ2-7, with D unclear. CDR1 SGHAT and CDR2 FQNNGV come from the germline V gene. The CDR3 runs to 12 residues. Trimming removed 1 base at V and 3 bases at J, with 4 bases between. The DNA for the CDR3 is TGTGCCAGCAGCTTAGTCGACTACGAGCAGTACGTC. The encoded protein is CASSLVDYEQYV.

This clonotype was recorded only once. This chain connects TRBV29-1 to TRBJ2-7, with D perhaps matching TRBD2 (6 bases). Trimming cost V 2 bases and J 3 bases, with 14 bases left between them. In germline, CDR1 is SQVTM, CDR2 ANQGSEA. The CDR3 loop spans 14 amino acids. The CDR3 loop is CSVESASDNYEQYF. CDR3 sequence (DNA): TGCAGCGTTGAATCCGCTAGCGATAACTACGAGCAGTACTTC.

The V and J genes are TRBV9 and TRBJ1-1, with TRBD1 matching 7 bases. Germline CDR1 reads SGDLS; CDR2 reads YYNGEE. The CDR3 covers 13 residues. Trimming took 7 bases from V and 5 from J; bases not matched to a gene: 8. The CDR3 sequence: CASSTTGETEAFF. CDR3 coding DNA: TGTGCCAGCTCGACAACAGGGGAAACTGAAGCTTTCTTT.

This clonotype occurred a few times. This chain connects TRBV5-1 to TRBJ2-1; D perhaps matches TRBD1 (6 bases). Trimming shortened V by 0 bases and J by 11 bases, and 15 bases separated the two germline ends. The germline V gene has CDR1 SGHRS and CDR2 YFSETQ. CDR3 size: 14 residues. Written as DNA, the CDR3 is TGCGCCAGCAGCTTGGAACAGGGCGCAATCCAGCAGTTCTTC. Translation: CASSLEQGAIQQFF.

This clonotype appeared many times. The chain recombines TRBV4-3 with TRBJ2-7; a weak D match, TRBD2 (5 bases). This CDR3 contains 17 residues. V lost 3 bases, J lost 1 base, and 19 bases lay in between. CDR1 is LGHNA and CDR2 is YSLEER in the germline V gene. Written as DNA, the CDR3 is TGCGCCAGCAGCCAGAGGAGGCCGCGCCTAGATTCCTACGAGCAGTACGTC. Protein sequence: CASSQRRPRLDSYEQYV.

The table lists this clonotype with a count of one. The V and J genes are TRBV21-1 and TRBJ1-2; TRBD1, the table's D call, lacks a check against the DNA. TRBV21-1 is annotated as a pseudogene. CDR3 size: 15 residues. This CDR3 is CASSNWASPNYGYTF. The CDR3 coding sequence is TGTGCCAGCAGCAATTGGGCCAGCCCCAACTATGGCTACACCTTC.

This clonotype was seen repeatedly, ten times or more. The genes are TRBV12-3 or TRBV12-4 and TRBJ2-5; TRBD1 might be the D (5 bases). The V end was cut by 5 bases, the J end by 2 bases, with 15 bases between. The length of the CDR3 is 15 residues. In DNA form, the CDR3 reads TGTGCCAGCAGTAAAACGGGCCAGGGACAAGAGACCCAGTACTTC. It encodes CASSKTGQGQETQYF.

The chain joins TRBV4-1 to TRBJ1-1; D is uncertain. V lost 8 bases and J 6 bases, leaving 13 bases between the germline ends. Germline assignment: CDR1 MGHRA and CDR2 YSYEKL. The CDR3 runs to 12 residues. The CDR3 spells CASVGPEAEAFF. Written as DNA, the CDR3 is TGCGCCAGCGTAGGCCCTGAGGCTGAAGCTTTCTTT.

This sequence joins TRBV5-1 and TRBJ1-4; D gene uncertain. The CDR3 spans 14 residues. V lost 4 bases and J 6 bases, leaving 13 bases between the germline ends. Germline V gene data show CDR1 as SGHRS and CDR2 as YFSETQ. The CDR3 DNA follows: TGCGCCAGCAGCCCCCGGCAGGTCGATGAAAAACTGTTTTTT. It translates to CASSPRQVDEKLFF.

The gene calls are TRBV6-2 or TRBV6-3 and TRBJ2-7; 10 bases align to TRBD2. The CDR3 has 16 amino acids. The germline V gene has CDR1 MNHEY and CDR2 SVGEGT. The ends lost 0 bases at V and 4 bases at J; junction bases unmatched: 6. CDR3 sequence reads: CASSYSSGLAEYEQYV. The CDR3 DNA reads as TGTGCCAGCAGTTACTCCTCTGGACTAGCGGAGTACGAGCAGTACGTC.

In its sample, this clonotype was seen a few times. The genes are TRBV5-8 and TRBJ1-5; TRBD1 agrees at 7 bases. This CDR3 region has 15 residues. Losses at the gene ends were 5 bases for V and 4 bases for J; bases not matched to a gene: 9. Germline CDR1 reads SGHTS; CDR2 reads YDEGEE. The CDR3 DNA follows: TGTGCCAGCAGAACGTCGACAGGGTGGAATCAGCCCCAGCATTTT. Amino acid sequence: CASRTSTGWNQPQHF.

This clonotype occurred many times. The genes are TRBV6-6 and TRBJ1-5; D not certain. Trimming removed 2 bases at V and 8 bases at J, with 4 bases between. CDR1 is MNHNY and CDR2 is SVGAGI in the germline V gene (reference sequence). The CDR3 is 11 residues long. CDR3 sequence (DNA): TGTGCCAGCAGTTACGGGGAGCCCCAGCATTTT. This translates into CASSYGEPQHF.

The chain employs TRBV12-3 or TRBV12-4 and TRBJ2-7; 7 nucleotides line up with TRBD2. CDR3 length: 15 residues. V lost 4 bases, J lost 4 bases, and 10 bases stayed unmatched. The DNA for the CDR3 is TGTGCCAGCAGTTCCACGCGGGAGTTCGCTTACGAGCAGTACTTC. Translating gives CASSSTREFAYEQYF.

In this sample, this clonotype turned up once. V usage is TRBV27 and J usage is TRBJ2-7, with D possibly being TRBD2 (6 bases). Trimming stripped 3 bases from V and 2 bases from J, with 11 bases between. CDR3 length: 14 amino acids. Germline V gives CDR1 MNHEY, CDR2 SMNVEV (reference sequence). This chain's CDR3 is CASSLGGDTYEQYF. The CDR3 DNA reads TGTGCCAGCAGTTTGGGCGGGGATACCTACGAGCAGTACTTC.

This chain uses TRBV14 with TRBJ2-1; TRBD2 aligns across 7 bases. Germline V gene sequence: CDR1 SGHDN, CDR2 FVKESK. V gave up 4 bases and J gave up 4 bases; unmatched junction bases: 4. The CDR3 has 14 residues. The CDR3 is CASSPGLQYNEQFF. The CDR3 nucleotides read TGTGCCAGCAGCCCGGGACTACAATACAATGAGCAGTTCTTC.

The chain is built from TRBV7-8 and TRBJ1-1, with D unresolved. This CDR3 has 12 residues. Trimming shortened V by 1 base and J by 6 bases, and 6 bases separated the two germline ends. Germline V gene sequence: CDR1 SGHVS, CDR2 FQNEAQ. CDR3 coding DNA: TGTGCCAGCAGCTTAGGAGTCCCTGAAGCTTTCTTT. Translating it yields CASSLGVPEAFF. Together with reference TRBV7-8 and TRBJ1-1, the CDR3 gives the full variable domain: GAGVSQSPRYKVAKRGQDVALRCDPISGHVSLFWYQQALGQGPEFLTYFQNEAQLDKSGLPSDRFFAERPEGSVSTLKIQRTQQEDSAVYLCASSLGVPEAFFGQGTRLTVV.

The V call is TRBV27, the J call TRBJ2-7, with TRBD1 matching 7 bases. The germline V gene encodes CDR1 MNHEY and CDR2 SMNVEV (reference sequence). The CDR3 totals 14 residues. J gave up 2 bases and V 4 bases, and 5 bases lay outside the gene matches. The CDR3 coding sequence is TGTGCCAGCAGTTATAGTACAGGGGCCTACGAGCAGTACTTC. Translation gives CASSYSTGAYEQYF.

This chain connects TRBV4-3 to TRBJ2-3; possible D gene TRBD2, 6 bases. The CDR3 spans 16 residues. CDR1 is LGHNA and CDR2 is YSLEER in the germline V gene. The V end was cut by 3 bases, the J end by 4 bases, with 17 bases between. This CDR3 is CASSHDQGTGSDTQYF. The CDR3 DNA is TGCGCCAGCAGCCACGATCAAGGGACTGGATCAGATACGCAGTATTTT.

CDR3 region: CASSFGESYEQYF. The CDR3 DNA reads TGTGCCAGCAGCTTCGGGGAGAGCTACGAGCAGTACTTC. The J gene is TRBJ2-7, the V gene TRBV7-3; weak D call: TRBD2 (5 bases). This CDR3 has 13 amino acids. CDR1 SGHTA and CDR2 FQGTGA come from the germline V gene. V was shortened by 3 bases and J by 3 bases, with 9 bases between the two germline ends.

This chain joins TRBV5-1 and TRBJ2-3, with 10 bases matching TRBD1. The CDR3 is 14 residues long. Trimming cost V 7 bases and J 6 bases; bases outside gene matches: 8. The germline gives CDR1 SGHRS, CDR2 YFSETQ. DNA of the CDR3: TGCGCCAGCGGTTTGCCGGGACAGGGGGATACGCAGTATTTT. This sequence encodes CASGLPGQGDTQYF.

The V and J genes are TRBV4-3 and TRBJ2-2, with D perhaps TRBD1 or TRBD2 (5 bases each). V was shortened by 3 bases and J by 4 bases, with 15 bases between the two germline ends. This CDR3 has 16 residues. The germline gives CDR1 LGHNA, CDR2 YSLEER. CDR3 coding DNA: TGCGCCAGCAGCCAGGATTTGATGGGGGTCACCGGGGAGCTGTTTTTT. The encoded protein is CASSQDLMGVTGELFF.